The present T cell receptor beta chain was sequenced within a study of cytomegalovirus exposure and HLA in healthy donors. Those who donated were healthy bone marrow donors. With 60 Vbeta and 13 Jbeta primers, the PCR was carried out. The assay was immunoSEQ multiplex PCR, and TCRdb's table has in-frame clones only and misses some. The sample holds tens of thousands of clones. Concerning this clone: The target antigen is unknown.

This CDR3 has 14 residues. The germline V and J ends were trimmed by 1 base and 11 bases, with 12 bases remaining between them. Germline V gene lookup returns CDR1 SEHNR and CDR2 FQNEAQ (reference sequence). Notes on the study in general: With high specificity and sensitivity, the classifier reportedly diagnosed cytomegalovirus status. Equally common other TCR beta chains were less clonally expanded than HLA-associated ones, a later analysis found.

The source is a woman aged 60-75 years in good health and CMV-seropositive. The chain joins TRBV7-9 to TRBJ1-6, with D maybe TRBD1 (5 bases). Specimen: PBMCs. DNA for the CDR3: TGTGCCAGCAGCTTAGTCGGCAGGGCGGCACCCCTCCACTTT. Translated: CASSLVGRAAPLHF.